The clone carrying this T cell receptor (beta chain) has more than one count but fewer than ten. Its target is not known. Germline CDR1 MGHRA, CDR2 YSYEKL. Between the trimmed V and J ends, which lost 0 bases and 3 bases, there was a span of 9 bases. This CDR3 has 15 amino acids. This entry comes from a study of T cell repertoires in cytomegalovirus infection. TCRdb used MiXCR to reprocess the reads, holding one entry per CDR3 protein. The sample shows 900,000 to 950,000 distinct CDR3 sequences, 31% of them seen only once. Overall study findings and caveats: CMV carriers having the relevant HLA were flagged by cumulative public TCR beta family frequency.

The chain carries TRBV4-1 and TRBJ2-1, with a tentative D call TRBD1 (6 bases). The sample in question was cultured CD8+ T cells from PBMCs, obtained from culture after CMV antigen stimulation. This TCR was sampled from a human donor in good health (CMV status not recorded). Some clones in this sample may be carry-over from other donors' samples. CDR3 nucleotides: TGCGCCAGCAGCCAAGATGGGACACACTACAATGAGCAGTTCTTC. This sequence encodes CASSQDGTHYNEQFF.